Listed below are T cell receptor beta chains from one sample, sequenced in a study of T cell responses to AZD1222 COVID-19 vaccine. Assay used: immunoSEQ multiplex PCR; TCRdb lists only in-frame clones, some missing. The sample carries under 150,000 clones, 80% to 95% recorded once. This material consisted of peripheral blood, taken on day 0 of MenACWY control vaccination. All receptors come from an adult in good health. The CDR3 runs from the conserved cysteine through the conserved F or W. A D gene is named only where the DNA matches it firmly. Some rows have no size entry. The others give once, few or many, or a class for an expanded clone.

cdr3_nt: TGTGCCAGCAGCTTGAGGGGGCACAAGACCTACGAGCAGTACTTC
cdr3_aa: CASSLRGHKTYEQYF
v_call: TRBV5-4
clone_size: -
d_call: TRBD1
cdr3_length: 15
j_call: TRBJ2-7

cdr3_nt: TGCGCCAGCAGCTTGGCTGGCAGGGGTCCGAATGAGCAGTACTTC
cdr3_aa: CASSLAGRGPNEQYF
v_call: TRBV5-1
clone_size: -
d_call: -
cdr3_length: 15
j_call: TRBJ2-7

cdr3_nt: TGTGCCAGTAGTAAAGTAGCGAGCTACGAGCAGTACTTC
cdr3_aa: CASSKVASYEQYF
v_call: TRBV19
clone_size: -
d_call: -
cdr3_length: 13
j_call: TRBJ2-7

cdr3_nt: TGCGCCGAGGGGGACCTTAATTCACCCCTCCACTTT
cdr3_aa: CAEGDLNSPLHF
v_call: TRBV10-2
clone_size: -
d_call: -
cdr3_length: 12
j_call: TRBJ1-6

cdr3_nt: TGTGCCAGCGACGCTACAGGGGGGTATGGCTACACCTTC
cdr3_aa: CASDATGGYGYTF
v_call: TRBV28
clone_size: -
d_call: TRBD1
cdr3_length: 13
j_call: TRBJ1-2

cdr3_nt: TGTGCCAGCAGCGTCTGGTCCGGGACCTACGAGCAGTACTTC
cdr3_aa: CASSVWSGTYEQYF
v_call: TRBV7-9
clone_size: -
d_call: -
cdr3_length: 14
j_call: TRBJ2-7

cdr3_nt: TGTGCCAGCAAGCTAGCGGGAACGAATGAGCAGTTCTTC
cdr3_aa: CASKLAGTNEQFF
v_call: TRBV3-1/TRBV3-2
clone_size: -
d_call: TRBD2
cdr3_length: 13
j_call: TRBJ2-1

cdr3_nt: TGTGCCAGCAGTTACTCGATGGAGGGGTTCACCTTC
cdr3_aa: CASSYSMEGFTF
v_call: TRBV6-5
clone_size: -
d_call: -
cdr3_length: 12
j_call: TRBJ1-2

cdr3_nt: TGTGCCAGCAGCTTAGGGGAGGGACAGGGGGACTATGGCTACACCTTC
cdr3_aa: CASSLGEGQGDYGYTF
v_call: TRBV7-3
clone_size: once
d_call: TRBD1
cdr3_length: 16
j_call: TRBJ1-2

cdr3_nt: TGTGCCAGCACCCGATGGGGGGCTAATGGCTACACCTTC
cdr3_aa: CASTRWGANGYTF
v_call: TRBV7-3
clone_size: -
d_call: -
cdr3_length: 13
j_call: TRBJ1-2

cdr3_nt: TGTGCCAGCAGCTTGGGGGGACAGAGAGAATCACCCCTCCACTTT
cdr3_aa: CASSLGGQRESPLHF
v_call: TRBV5-4
clone_size: -
d_call: TRBD1
cdr3_length: 15
j_call: TRBJ1-6

cdr3_nt: TGTGCCAGCTCACCACCGAACGGCGTAGCTTTCTTT
cdr3_aa: CASSPPNGVAFF
v_call: TRBV18
clone_size: -
d_call: -
cdr3_length: 12
j_call: TRBJ1-1

cdr3_nt: TGTGCCAGCAGCTTCCGGGACAACCGCTACGAGCAGTACTTC
cdr3_aa: CASSFRDNRYEQYF
v_call: TRBV5-4
clone_size: -
d_call: -
cdr3_length: 14
j_call: TRBJ2-7

cdr3_nt: TGTGCCAGTCGAAACAGGGCTAGCACAGATACGCAGTATTTT
cdr3_aa: CASRNRASTDTQYF
v_call: TRBV19
clone_size: -
d_call: -
cdr3_length: 14
j_call: TRBJ2-3

cdr3_nt: TGCGCCAGCAGCTTGGACCCCGCCGCCGGGGAGCTGTTTTTT
cdr3_aa: CASSLDPAAGELFF
v_call: TRBV5-1
clone_size: -
d_call: -
cdr3_length: 14
j_call: TRBJ2-2

cdr3_nt: TGTGCCAGTTCGCAGGGGGTAATAGAAGAAAAACTGTTTTTT
cdr3_aa: CASSQGVIEEKLFF
v_call: TRBV19
clone_size: -
d_call: TRBD1
cdr3_length: 14
j_call: TRBJ1-4

cdr3_nt: TGCGCCAGCAGCTTGGACAGGGGCGCTGAAGCTTTCTTT
cdr3_aa: CASSLDRGAEAFF
v_call: TRBV5-1
clone_size: -
d_call: TRBD1
cdr3_length: 13
j_call: TRBJ1-1

cdr3_nt: TGTGCCAGCAGTCCAGGGTTAGATCAGCCCCAGCATTTT
cdr3_aa: CASSPGLDQPQHF
v_call: TRBV6-5
clone_size: -
d_call: -
cdr3_length: 13
j_call: TRBJ1-5

cdr3_nt: TGTGCCAGCCGACCTCCTAGCGGGAGGCTCTACGAGCAGTACTTC
cdr3_aa: CASRPPSGRLYEQYF
v_call: TRBV27
clone_size: -
d_call: TRBD2
cdr3_length: 15
j_call: TRBJ2-7

cdr3_nt: TGTGCCTGGAGTTTCGCTCGAGACTACACCTTC
cdr3_aa: CAWSFARDYTF
v_call: TRBV30
clone_size: -
d_call: -
cdr3_length: 11
j_call: TRBJ1-2

cdr3_nt: TGTGCCAGCAGCTTAAAGGTCAACACTGAAGCTTTCTTT
cdr3_aa: CASSLKVNTEAFF
v_call: TRBV7-3
clone_size: -
d_call: -
cdr3_length: 13
j_call: TRBJ1-1

cdr3_nt: TGCGCCAGCAGCCAAGATGAGGGCACCGGGGAGCTGTTTTTT
cdr3_aa: CASSQDEGTGELFF
v_call: TRBV4-1
clone_size: -
d_call: -
cdr3_length: 14
j_call: TRBJ2-2

cdr3_nt: TGTGCCAGTAGTATCGGATACAGTACCCTACTAGCCAAAAACATTCAGTACTTC
cdr3_aa: CASSIGYSTLLAKNIQYF
v_call: TRBV19
clone_size: -
d_call: -
cdr3_length: 18
j_call: TRBJ2-4

cdr3_nt: TGTGCCAGCAGAGATACAGGGATCACTGAAGCTTTCTTT
cdr3_aa: CASRDTGITEAFF
v_call: TRBV6-5
clone_size: -
d_call: -
cdr3_length: 13
j_call: TRBJ1-1

cdr3_nt: TGTGCCAGCAGCGGACTAGCGGGAGGATACAATGAGCAGTTCTTC
cdr3_aa: CASSGLAGGYNEQFF
v_call: TRBV7-6
clone_size: -
d_call: TRBD2
cdr3_length: 15
j_call: TRBJ2-1

cdr3_nt: TGCGCCAGCAGGTCCCGGGACGAAGCTTTCTTT
cdr3_aa: CASRSRDEAFF
v_call: TRBV5-1
clone_size: -
d_call: -
cdr3_length: 11
j_call: TRBJ1-1

cdr3_nt: TGTGCCAGTACCCTCAACCCAGGGCAGCCCCGCAATCAGCCCCAGCATTTT
cdr3_aa: CASTLNPGQPRNQPQHF
v_call: TRBV19
clone_size: -
d_call: -
cdr3_length: 17
j_call: TRBJ1-5

cdr3_nt: TGTGCCAGCAGCGCCGGGACAGGGGTCAATCAGCCCCAGCATTTT
cdr3_aa: CASSAGTGVNQPQHF
v_call: TRBV6-5
clone_size: -
d_call: TRBD1
cdr3_length: 15
j_call: TRBJ1-5

cdr3_nt: TGTGCCAGCACGGGACAGGGTGACCGGGAAAAACTGTTTTTT
cdr3_aa: CASTGQGDREKLFF
v_call: TRBV6-5
clone_size: once
d_call: TRBD1
cdr3_length: 14
j_call: TRBJ1-4

cdr3_nt: TGTGCCAGCAGCAAGGACCCCCAGAGCAATCAGCCCCAGCATTTT
cdr3_aa: CASSKDPQSNQPQHF
v_call: TRBV9
clone_size: -
d_call: -
cdr3_length: 15
j_call: TRBJ1-5

cdr3_nt: TGTGCCTGGAGTAGAGCGGGGGGCCTCTACGAGCAGTACTTC
cdr3_aa: CAWSRAGGLYEQYF
v_call: TRBV30
clone_size: -
d_call: TRBD2
cdr3_length: 14
j_call: TRBJ2-7

cdr3_nt: TGTGCCAGCAGCCAAGCTACTTCTAGAACTGGAAACACCATATATTTT
cdr3_aa: CASSQATSRTGNTIYF
v_call: TRBV4-2
clone_size: once
d_call: -
cdr3_length: 16
j_call: TRBJ1-3

cdr3_nt: TGCGCCAGCAGCCCGGGGGAGGGTTCGTCTGGAAACACCATATATTTT
cdr3_aa: CASSPGEGSSGNTIYF
v_call: TRBV5-1
clone_size: -
d_call: -
cdr3_length: 16
j_call: TRBJ1-3

cdr3_nt: TGTGCCAGCAGCGTAACAGGGAAGTCGGAGCAGTACTTC
cdr3_aa: CASSVTGKSEQYF
v_call: TRBV5-5
clone_size: -
d_call: -
cdr3_length: 13
j_call: TRBJ2-7

cdr3_nt: TGTGCCAGCAGCATCGCGGGGGGCTCCACTGAAGCTTTCTTT
cdr3_aa: CASSIAGGSTEAFF
v_call: TRBV27
clone_size: -
d_call: -
cdr3_length: 14
j_call: TRBJ1-1

cdr3_nt: TGCGCCAGCAGCTTGGCAGGGGCCAACTCTGGAAACACCATATATTTT
cdr3_aa: CASSLAGANSGNTIYF
v_call: TRBV5-1
clone_size: once
d_call: -
cdr3_length: 16
j_call: TRBJ1-3

cdr3_nt: TGTGCCTGGAGTGTGGACAGCAACGGAGGCTACACCTTC
cdr3_aa: CAWSVDSNGGYTF
v_call: TRBV30
clone_size: -
d_call: -
cdr3_length: 13
j_call: TRBJ1-2

cdr3_nt: TGTGCCAGCAGTGAAAAGGGGGTGGGCTCCGGCTACACCTTC
cdr3_aa: CASSEKGVGSGYTF
v_call: TRBV6-1
clone_size: -
d_call: -
cdr3_length: 14
j_call: TRBJ1-2

cdr3_nt: TGTGCCAGCAGGAAGATGTCACAGGGGGATCAAAAACTGTTTTTT
cdr3_aa: CASRKMSQGDQKLFF
v_call: TRBV7-2
clone_size: once
d_call: TRBD1
cdr3_length: 15
j_call: TRBJ1-4

cdr3_nt: TGTGCCATCAGTGAAATGTCCAGCTCCTACAATGAGCAGTTCTTC
cdr3_aa: CAISEMSSSYNEQFF
v_call: TRBV10-3
clone_size: -
d_call: -
cdr3_length: 15
j_call: TRBJ2-1